The 2 T cell receptor beta chains in this list originate from one sample, sequenced in a study of blood T cell repertoires in COVID-19. Only in-frame clones appear in the TCRdb table, and some are missing; sequencing was by immunoSEQ multiplex PCR. Seen here are roughly 32,000 clones, about 90% observed once, and the top ten hold around 20%. The specimen sequenced was peripheral blood. The receptors shown here come from a man older than 75 with acute or convalescent COVID-19.

This chain uses TRBV6-5 with TRBJ1-2, with D possibly being TRBD1 (6 bases). The CDR3 is 14 residues long. Germline-derived CDR1 and CDR2 are MNHEY and SVGAGI. V was pared by 5 bases and J by 3 bases, with 13 bases between. The CDR3 DNA sequence: TGTGCCAGCAGTCCATTACAGGGACACTATGGCTACACCTTC. The encoded protein is CASSPLQGHYGYTF.

The chain links TRBV14 to TRBJ1-3; D is undetermined. The CDR3 totals 12 residues. Between the trimmed V and J ends, which lost 6 bases and 0 bases, there was a span of 3 bases. From germline, CDR1 is SGHDN and CDR2 FVKESK. This CDR3 is CASRASGNTIYF. DNA of the CDR3: TGTGCCAGCAGGGCCTCTGGAAACACCATATATTTT.